This T cell receptor (beta chain) derives from a study of radiotherapy plus CTLA-4 blockade in lung cancer. Using immunoSEQ multiplex PCR, the repertoire was profiled, and TCRdb retains in-frame clones only, with some absent. The repertoire includes roughly 60,000 clones, around 77% of them detected once, and 2.5% to 3% sits in the top ten. The origin of this receptor is a human donor with non-small cell lung cancer who had a complete response to radiotherapy plus ipilimumab. This specimen consisted of peripheral blood, obtained from a patient treated with radiotherapy plus ipilimumab.

This CDR3 is CASRMGGQYNEQFF. The CDR3 DNA follows: TGTGCCAGTAGGATGGGGGGGCAGTACAATGAGCAGTTCTTC. V is TRBV19 and J is TRBJ2-1, with a possible D match to TRBD2 (7 bases). The germline CDR1 and CDR2 sequences are LNHDA and SQIVND (reference sequence). The CDR3 runs to 14 residues. V shed 6 bases and J shed 4 bases, with 13 bases lying between them.